The 24 T cell receptor beta chains below come from one sample, sequenced in a study of OX40 agonist ivuxolimab in advanced cancers. Clones were sequenced by immunoSEQ multiplex PCR, and TCRdb holds only the in-frame ones, with some missing. The sample holds 15,000 to 20,000 clones, 73% seen once. This specimen consisted of CD4+ or CD8+ T cells sorted from blood, obtained in a trial of the OX40 agonist ivuxolimab. These receptors were obtained from an adult with an advanced solid tumor such as melanoma, head and neck, liver or kidney cancer.

V usage is TRBV7-7 and J usage is TRBJ2-3; either TRBD1 or TRBD2 may fit D (6 bases each). Trimming took 6 bases from V and 2 from J, leaving 15 bases between them. The CDR3 sequence is 15 residues long. Germline CDR1 SSHAT, CDR2 FNYEAQ (reference sequence). The DNA for the CDR3 is TGTGCCAGCAGTGAAGGGCGGGGACACACAGATACGCAGTATTTT. It yields the protein CASSEGRGHTDTQYF.

This chain uses TRBV19 with TRBJ2-1; 13 positions agree with TRBD2. V lost 1 base and J lost 6; bases outside the gene matches: 0. The germline CDR1 and CDR2 sequences are LNHDA and SQIVND (reference sequence). The CDR3 consists of 15 residues. The CDR3 here is CASSIGTSGSNEQFF. CDR3 nucleotide sequence: TGTGCCAGTAGTATAGGGACTAGCGGGAGCAATGAGCAGTTCTTC.

The V gene is TRBV11-2, the J gene TRBJ1-4; no firm D call. Trimming took 3 bases from V and 8 from J, leaving 7 bases between them. The germline CDR1 and CDR2 sequences are SGHAT and FQNNGV. The CDR3 has 12 residues. For the CDR3, the DNA is TGTGCCAGCAGCTTGGTTTTCGAAAAACTGTTTTTT. Translation: CASSLVFEKLFF.

The chain couples TRBV5-1 to TRBJ2-1; TRBD2 aligns across 8 bases. The CDR3 is 15 residues long. Germline CDR1 SGHRS, CDR2 YFSETQ. The ends lost 0 bases at V and 3 bases at J; junction bases unmatched: 2. The CDR3: CASSLDSGIYNEQFF. CDR3 DNA: TGCGCCAGCAGCTTGGATAGCGGGATCTACAATGAGCAGTTCTTC.

This rearrangement joins TRBV11-2 to TRBJ2-3; tentatively, D is TRBD1 (6 bases). The CDR3 contains 14 residues. Between the trimmed V and J ends, which lost 3 bases and 2 bases, there was a span of 9 bases. Germline CDR1 and CDR2: SGHAT and FQNNGV. The CDR3 loop is CASSFDRSTDTQYF. In DNA form, the CDR3 reads TGTGCCAGCAGCTTCGACAGGTCCACAGATACGCAGTATTTT. Full variable domain (missing parts from reference TRBV11-2 and TRBJ2-3): EAGVAQSPRYKIIEKRQSVAFWCNPISGHATLYWYQQILGQGPKLLIQFQNNGVVDDSQLPKDRFSAERLKGVDSTLKIQPAKLEDSAVYLCASSFDRSTDTQYFGPGTRLTVL.

The chain uses TRBV19 and TRBJ2-2, with D possibly TRBD1 on 6 matching bases. The ends were cut back, 4 bases at V and 2 bases at J, with 14 bases in the middle. The germline V gene encodes CDR1 LNHDA and CDR2 SQIVND (reference sequence). The CDR3 sequence is 16 residues long. The CDR3 loop reads CASSSHRVINTGELFF. CDR3 sequence (DNA): TGTGCCAGTAGTAGCCACAGGGTAATAAACACCGGGGAGCTGTTTTTT.

This chain connects TRBV19 to TRBJ2-3; no firm D call. Germline V gene lookup returns CDR1 LNHDA and CDR2 SQIVND (reference sequence). V lost 8 bases and J lost 4, with 16 bases in between. This CDR3 comprises 14 residues. CDR3: CASDRSREADTQYF. The CDR3 DNA follows: TGTGCCAGTGACCGGTCGAGAGAGGCAGATACGCAGTATTTT.

This sequence joins TRBV2 and TRBJ1-2; a possible D gene is TRBD1 (6 bases). Germline CDR1 SNHLY, CDR2 FYNNEI. V lost 6 bases, J lost 4 bases, and 15 bases lay in between. The CDR3 runs to 14 residues. CDR3 in DNA: TGTGCCAGCAGCCCTGAGACAGGCCCCTATGGCTACACCTTC. Translation: CASSPETGPYGYTF.

The rearrangement uses TRBV6-4 and TRBJ2-1; 11 bases match TRBD2. The CDR3 consists of 15 residues. V trimming: 5 bases; J trimming: 5 bases; junction bases outside the gene matches: 5. Per germline, CDR1 MRHNA and CDR2 SNTAGT. This CDR3 reads CASSPGLAENNEQFF. The CDR3 DNA sequence: TGTGCCAGCAGTCCGGGACTAGCGGAGAACAATGAGCAGTTCTTC.

This rearrangement joins TRBV11-2 to TRBJ1-1; D uncertain. There are 11 residues in the CDR3. Germline CDR1 reads SGHAT; CDR2 reads FQNNGV. Trimming stripped 7 bases from V and 1 base from J, with 4 bases between. The CDR3: CASNGNTEAFF. CDR3 nucleotide sequence: TGTGCCAGCAATGGGAACACTGAAGCTTTCTTT.

DNA of the CDR3: TGTGCCTGGAGTCTTGGTAGGGGGCGCGCCTACGAGCAGTACTTC. Translation gives CAWSLGRGRAYEQYF. The rearrangement joins TRBV30 to TRBJ2-7, with TRBD1 matching 7 bases. The CDR3 is 15 amino acids. V dropped 2 bases and J dropped 2; count of bases not matched to a gene: 9. The germline CDR1 and CDR2 sequences are GTSNPN and SVGIG (reference sequence).

The chain has TRBV5-4 and TRBJ1-1; D not certain. Germline CDR1 and CDR2: SGHNT and YYREEE (reference sequence). This CDR3 spans 16 amino acids. V was pared by 4 bases and J by 0 bases, with 16 bases between. The CDR3 DNA follows: TGTGCCAGCAGCCAAGGGCGGCAGGAGATGAACACTGAAGCTTTCTTT. It yields the protein CASSQGRQEMNTEAFF.

The sample holds one count of this clone. The rearrangement links TRBV25-1 to TRBJ2-1; no clear D. The length of the CDR3 is 12 residues. V was trimmed by 1 base and J by 4 bases, leaving 2 bases between them. Looked up from germline, CDR1 is MGHDK and CDR2 is SYGVNS. The CDR3 region has the DNA TGTGCCAGCAGTGAATCATACAATGAGCAGTTCTTC. It encodes CASSESYNEQFF.

The V and J genes are TRBV21-1 and TRBJ1-3; TRBD1 is the table's D call and was not checked against the DNA. TRBV21-1 is recorded as a pseudogene. The CDR3 extends over 14 amino acids. Here the CDR3 DNA reads TGTGCCAGCGTACACCCCCGCTCTGGAAACACCATATATTTT. This translates into CASVHPRSGNTIYF.

The chain employs TRBV27 and TRBJ2-1; 10 bases line up with TRBD2. J lost 8 bases, V lost 7 bases, and 14 bases had no gene match. Germline V gene sequence: CDR1 MNHEY, CDR2 SMNVEV (reference sequence). There are 16 residues in the CDR3. For the CDR3, the DNA is TGTGCCAGCACCCCCCGACTCACTAGCGGGGTGGATGAGCAGTTCTTC. Its translation: CASTPRLTSGVDEQFF.

CDR3 bases: TGTGCCAGCAGCGCTGGACCGTTCTACGAGCAGTACTTC. It translates to CASSAGPFYEQYF. The V and J genes are TRBV9 and TRBJ2-7; D unresolved. The V gene lost 3 bases and the J gene lost 3 bases, with 10 bases spanning the gap. The CDR3 is 13 residues long. Germline V lookup: CDR1 SGDLS, CDR2 YYNGEE.

This chain connects TRBV6-5 to TRBJ2-1; TRBD2 is a possible D gene (6 bases). The V end lost 4 bases, the J end lost 2 bases, and 15 bases lay between the germline ends. CDR1 and CDR2 from the germline V gene are MNHEY and SVGAGI. The CDR3 sequence is 16 residues long. CDR3 residues: CASSSLGTPPYNEQFF. The CDR3 nucleotides read TGTGCCAGCAGTTCCCTCGGGACTCCACCCTACAATGAGCAGTTCTTC.

The chain joins TRBV4-1 to TRBJ2-5; TRBD2 is a possible D gene (5 bases). Germline assignment: CDR1 MGHRA and CDR2 YSYEKL. V was cut by 3 bases and J by 1 base, with 12 bases left in between. The CDR3 length is 15 residues. The CDR3 nucleotides are TGCGCCAGCAGCCAGAATAGAGGGTCCCAAGAGACCCAGTACTTC. Its translation: CASSQNRGSQETQYF.

The V call is TRBV7-9, the J call TRBJ2-7; D is uncertain. V was trimmed by 0 bases and J by 6 bases, leaving 3 bases between them. Germline values: CDR1 SEHNR, CDR2 FQNEAQ (reference sequence). The CDR3 has 11 residues. CDR3 DNA sequence: TGTGCCAGCAGCTTAGCGCTCGAGCAGTACTTC. It translates to CASSLALEQYF.

The rearrangement uses TRBV4-2 and TRBJ1-2; D remains ambiguous. CDR3 length: 14 residues. V was clipped by 3 bases and J by 7 bases, with 15 bases between them. Per the germline V gene, CDR1 is LGHNA and CDR2 is YNFKEQ. The CDR3 DNA reads TGTGCCAGCAGCCAGTTCCCGACACGGGGTGGCTACACCTTC. It translates to CASSQFPTRGGYTF.

This chain uses TRBV7-9 with TRBJ2-5; D may be TRBD1 (5 bases). Trimming left V 5 bases short and J 2 bases short, with 9 bases between. Germline V gene data show CDR1 as SEHNR and CDR2 as FQNEAQ (reference sequence). CDR3 length: 13 amino acids. In nucleotides, the CDR3 is TGTGCCAGCAGCCCGGACATGCAAGAGACCCAGTACTTC. Amino acids: CASSPDMQETQYF.

The chain joins TRBV27 to TRBJ2-7; weak D call: TRBD1 (6 bases). Germline V gives CDR1 MNHEY, CDR2 SMNVEV (reference sequence). The CDR3 length is 12 residues. Trimming took 6 bases from V and 4 from J, leaving 10 bases between them. The CDR3 loop is CASRSRGYEQYF. The CDR3 DNA reads TGTGCCAGCAGGTCCAGGGGATACGAGCAGTACTTC.

Regarding this clone: This sample includes further DNA sequences coding for the same CDR3. This rearrangement joins TRBV13 to TRBJ2-3; TRBD2 aligns across 15 bases. The V and J ends lost 4 bases and 4 bases, in that order; junction bases with no gene match: 18. The CDR3 is made up of 21 amino acids. Germline V gene sequence: CDR1 PRHDT, CDR2 FYEKMQ (reference sequence). Written as DNA, the CDR3 is TGTGCCAGCAGCTGGACCGGTTCCAGGACTAGCGGGAGGGCCAGCCCAGATACGCAGTATTTT. It is translated as CASSWTGSRTSGRASPDTQYF.

This clone has only a few counts. The gene calls are TRBV11-3 and TRBJ1-1; 10 bases line up with TRBD1. The CDR3 consists of 14 residues. Germline trimming cut 5 bases from V and 6 bases from J; bases unmatched to any gene: 6. Germline-derived CDR1 and CDR2 are SGHNT and YENEEA. The CDR3 region is CASSTMTGGSEAFF. The CDR3 region has the DNA TGTGCCAGCAGCACCATGACAGGGGGCTCTGAAGCTTTCTTT.